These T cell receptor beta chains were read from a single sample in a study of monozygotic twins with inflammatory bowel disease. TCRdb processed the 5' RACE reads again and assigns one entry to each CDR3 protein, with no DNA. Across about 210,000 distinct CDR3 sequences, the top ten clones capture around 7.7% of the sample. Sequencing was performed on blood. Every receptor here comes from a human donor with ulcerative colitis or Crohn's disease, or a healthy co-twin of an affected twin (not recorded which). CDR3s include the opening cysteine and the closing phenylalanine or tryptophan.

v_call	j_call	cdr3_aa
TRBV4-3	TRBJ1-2	CASSTGTNYGYTF
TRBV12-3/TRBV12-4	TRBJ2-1	CAIKAFPSVNEQFF
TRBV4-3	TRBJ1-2	CASSQDRQEPSYGYTF
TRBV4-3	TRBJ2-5	CASSQDRGQQETQYF
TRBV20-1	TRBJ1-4	CSASPRDRVNEKLFF
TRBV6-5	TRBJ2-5	CASSYSGPPQETQYF
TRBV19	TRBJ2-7	CASSPGTGYEQYF
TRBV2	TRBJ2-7	CASSYRRDRYEQYF
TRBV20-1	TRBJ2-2	CSTTDTGELFF
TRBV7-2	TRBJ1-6	CASSSDRVYSPLHF
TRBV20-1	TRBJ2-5	CSAPKGSETQYF
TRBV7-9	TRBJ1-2	CASSLGQTNYGYTF
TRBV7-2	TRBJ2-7	CASSLLGSHEQYF
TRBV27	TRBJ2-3	CASSQFTTSTDSQYF
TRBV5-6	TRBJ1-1	CASSLHTEAFF
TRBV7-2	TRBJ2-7	CASSSPLTRSYEQYF
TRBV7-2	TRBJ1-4	CASRDRQGPYEKLFF
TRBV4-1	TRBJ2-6	CASSQPGGGLGANVLTF
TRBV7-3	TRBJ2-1	CASSSLGRGLAGGNEQFF
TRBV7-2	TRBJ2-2	CASSLGGGARYSGELFF